The clone carrying this T cell receptor (beta chain) was detected ten times or more. Its antigen is not known. TCRdb reprocessed the reads with MiXCR, giving one entry per CDR3 protein. Among about 140,000 distinct CDR3 sequences listed, roughly 6% were seen once. These data belong to a study of T cell repertoires in cytomegalovirus infection. Whole-study context: Shared public TCR beta signatures pointed to both CMV infection and a matching HLA type. The study, taken as a whole, reports: The study found HLA-C-restricted CMV-specific TCR beta clonotypes dominating the ex vivo response.

The CDR3 runs to 13 residues. Deletions cut 1 base from V and 4 bases from J, with 4 bases between. CDR1 is SGHTA, CDR2 FQGNSA, per germline. The clonotype originates from a human donor in good health (CMV status not recorded). Some clones in this sample may be carry-over from other donors' samples. The sequencing input was PBMCs. The chain is built from TRBV7-2 and TRBJ2-2, with no clear D. The CDR3 region has the DNA TGTGCCAGCAGCTTAGTCCTCACCGGGGAGCTGTTTTTT. Translated: CASSLVLTGELFF. Variable domain in full (rest from reference TRBV7-2 and TRBJ2-2): GAGVSQSPSNKVTEKGKDVELRCDPISGHTALYWYRQSLGQGLEFLIYFQGNSAPDKSGLPSDRFSAERTGGSVSTLTIQRTQQEDSAVYLCASSLVLTGELFFGEGSRLTVL.